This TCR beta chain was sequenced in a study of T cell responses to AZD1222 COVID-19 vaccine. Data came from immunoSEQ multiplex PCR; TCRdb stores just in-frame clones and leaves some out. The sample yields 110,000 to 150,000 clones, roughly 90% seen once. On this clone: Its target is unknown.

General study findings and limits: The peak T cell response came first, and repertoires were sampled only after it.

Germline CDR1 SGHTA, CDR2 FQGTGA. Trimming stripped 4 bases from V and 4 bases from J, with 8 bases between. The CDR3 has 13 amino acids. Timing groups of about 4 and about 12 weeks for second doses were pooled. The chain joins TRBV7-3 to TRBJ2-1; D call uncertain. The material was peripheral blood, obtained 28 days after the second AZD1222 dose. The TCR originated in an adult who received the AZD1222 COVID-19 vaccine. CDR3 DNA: TGTGCCAGCAGCTCCCTCGATTACAATGAGCAGTTCTTC. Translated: CASSSLDYNEQFF.